This T cell receptor (beta chain) appears in the sequencing data of a study of T cell responses to AZD1222 COVID-19 vaccine. Overall study findings and caveats: Clonal diversity was possibly underestimated; the donors were predominantly white British and more often female. Targets within unmutated variant regions were reportedly found for nearly half of spike-specific TCRs.

With regard to this clone: Its target is not known.

CDR3 length: 14 amino acids. Germline assignment: CDR1 MNHEY and CDR2 SVGAGI. Deletions cut 0 bases from V and 7 bases from J, with 12 bases between. Profiling relied on immunoSEQ multiplex PCR, and the TCRdb table lists in-frame clones only, not all of them. This table has 140,000 or so clones, about 90% appearing once. This receptor was identified in an adult who received the MenACWY meningococcal vaccine as a control. The specimen comprised peripheral blood, sampled 28 days after the second dose of the MenACWY control vaccine. V gene TRBV6-5 combines with J gene TRBJ1-1; D is ambiguous. CDR3 DNA sequence: TGTGCCAGCAGTTACTCGAAGGCCCCTCTTGAAGCTTTCTTT. Amino acid sequence: CASSYSKAPLEAFF.